Listed below are T cell receptor beta chains from one sample, sequenced in a study of T cells in Graves' hyperthyroidism and ophthalmopathy. Using its own MiXCR run on the multiplex PCR reads, TCRdb lists one record per CDR3 protein. The sample has 650,000 to 850,000 distinct CDR3 sequences, 18% seen once. The sequenced sample consisted of blood. These TCRs come from a woman aged 45-60 years with Graves' hyperthyroidism that later progressed to Graves' ophthalmopathy. CDR3s include the opening cysteine and the closing phenylalanine or tryptophan. Fields, in order: clone size, V gene, D gene, J gene, CDR3 DNA, CDR3 protein. The D gene is left open where the match is weak. Clone size is given for some rows only: seen once, a few or many times, or a class if the clone is expanded.

clone size: many; V gene: TRBV11-2; D gene: NA; J gene: TRBJ1-5; CDR3 DNA: TGTGCCAGCAGCCTAACAGATAGCAATCAGCCCCAGCATTTT; CDR3 protein: CASSLTDSNQPQHF
clone size: many; V gene: TRBV20-1; D gene: TRBD2; J gene: TRBJ2-7; CDR3 DNA: TGCAGCACCCCGGGGAGGGCTTCTCTCGAGCAGTACTTC; CDR3 protein: CSTPGRASLEQYF
clone size: NA; V gene: TRBV6-4; D gene: NA; J gene: TRBJ1-2; CDR3 DNA: TGTGCCAGCAGTGAGGTGCCTTCTAACTATGGCTACACCTTC; CDR3 protein: CASSEVPSNYGYTF
clone size: NA; V gene: TRBV3-1; D gene: NA; J gene: TRBJ2-5; CDR3 DNA: TGTGCCAGCAGCCCAGGCAGTGGCGAGACCCAGTACTTC; CDR3 protein: CASSPGSGETQYF
clone size: many; V gene: TRBV7-2; D gene: TRBD1; J gene: TRBJ1-2; CDR3 DNA: TGTGCCAGCAGCTTAAGAGGGGGACAGCCTAACTATGGCTACACCTTC; CDR3 protein: CASSLRGGQPNYGYTF
clone size: NA; V gene: TRBV6-1; D gene: NA; J gene: TRBJ1-2; CDR3 DNA: TGTGCCAGCAACCGACAGAGTCAAGGCTACACCTTC; CDR3 protein: CASNRQSQGYTF
clone size: few; V gene: TRBV7-6; D gene: TRBD1; J gene: TRBJ1-1; CDR3 DNA: TGTGCCAGCAGCTTCAAACTCGACAGGGGTTTGGACACTGAAGCTTTCTTT; CDR3 protein: CASSFKLDRGLDTEAFF
clone size: NA; V gene: TRBV29-1; D gene: NA; J gene: TRBJ1-1; CDR3 DNA: TGCAGCTTCGGGACTTTGAACACTGAAGCTTTCTTT; CDR3 protein: CSFGTLNTEAFF
clone size: few; V gene: TRBV2; D gene: NA; J gene: TRBJ1-2; CDR3 DNA: TGTGCCAGCAGAAAGGAGGGGGGGGGAGCTAACTATGGCTACACCTTC; CDR3 protein: CASRKEGGGANYGYTF
clone size: many; V gene: TRBV4-1; D gene: NA; J gene: TRBJ1-1; CDR3 DNA: TGCGCCAGCAGCCAAGTAAGGGGGAACACTGAAGCTTTCTTT; CDR3 protein: CASSQVRGNTEAFF
clone size: NA; V gene: TRBV30; D gene: TRBD2; J gene: TRBJ2-1; CDR3 DNA: TGTGCCTGGAGTGTACGGGGGGTGGATGAGCAGTTCTTC; CDR3 protein: CAWSVRGVDEQFF
clone size: few; V gene: TRBV7-7; D gene: NA; J gene: TRBJ2-3; CDR3 DNA: TGTGCTAGCAGCTTCGCAGGGGAGGATACGCAGTATTTT; CDR3 protein: CASSFAGEDTQYF
clone size: few; V gene: TRBV27; D gene: NA; J gene: TRBJ1-1; CDR3 DNA: TGTGCCAGCAGTCCCTATATCGGGCCTGAAGCTTTCTTT; CDR3 protein: CASSPYIGPEAFF
clone size: many; V gene: TRBV27; D gene: NA; J gene: TRBJ1-2; CDR3 DNA: TGTGCCAGCAGTTTAGGGCCCAGGGGATATGGCTACACCTTC; CDR3 protein: CASSLGPRGYGYTF
clone size: NA; V gene: TRBV24-1; D gene: TRBD1; J gene: TRBJ2-3; CDR3 DNA: TGTGCCATCGTTCCAGGGGGTTCCTTTAGCACAGATACGCAGTATTTT; CDR3 protein: CAIVPGGSFSTDTQYF
clone size: once; V gene: TRBV20-1; D gene: TRBD2; J gene: TRBJ2-3; CDR3 DNA: TGCAGTGCTAGAGATTTGGGACTAGCGGGGGCCGAACGTACGCAGTATTTT; CDR3 protein: CSARDLGLAGAERTQYF
clone size: NA; V gene: TRBV29-1; D gene: NA; J gene: TRBJ2-2; CDR3 DNA: TGCAGCGTTGAGACAGCGAACACCGGGGAGCTGTTTTTT; CDR3 protein: CSVETANTGELFF
clone size: many; V gene: TRBV3-1; D gene: NA; J gene: TRBJ2-1; CDR3 DNA: TGTGCCAGCAGCCCCCGCGGGGTTAGTGAGCAGTTCTTC; CDR3 protein: CASSPRGVSEQFF
clone size: many; V gene: TRBV3-1; D gene: TRBD2; J gene: TRBJ2-1; CDR3 DNA: TGTGCCAGCGTGGGGACGAGCGGGATGGACATCAATGAGCAGTTCTTC; CDR3 protein: CASVGTSGMDINEQFF
clone size: NA; V gene: TRBV7-9; D gene: NA; J gene: TRBJ1-4; CDR3 DNA: TGTGCCAGCAGCTCCGGGAAACTGTTTTTT; CDR3 protein: CASSSGKLFF
clone size: few; V gene: TRBV18; D gene: NA; J gene: TRBJ2-2; CDR3 DNA: TGTACCAGCTCACAATCCTCCACCGGGGAGCTGTTTTTT; CDR3 protein: CTSSQSSTGELFF
clone size: many; V gene: TRBV7-2; D gene: NA; J gene: TRBJ2-5; CDR3 DNA: TGTGCCAGCAGCTTAGAGTGGGGGCTGGAGACCCAGTACTTC; CDR3 protein: CASSLEWGLETQYF
clone size: many; V gene: TRBV11-2; D gene: NA; J gene: TRBJ2-1; CDR3 DNA: TGTGCCAGCAGCTTTATACAGGACAATGAGCAGTTCTTC; CDR3 protein: CASSFIQDNEQFF
clone size: many; V gene: TRBV5-1; D gene: NA; J gene: TRBJ2-3; CDR3 DNA: TGCGCCAGCAGCCCAAACCCCCAGGGATTGACGAGTACAGATACGCAGTATTTT; CDR3 protein: CASSPNPQGLTSTDTQYF
clone size: NA; V gene: TRBV20-1; D gene: NA; J gene: TRBJ2-7; CDR3 DNA: TGCAGTGCTCGAGGGGTATCTCTAACCTACGAGCAGTACTTC; CDR3 protein: CSARGVSLTYEQYF
clone size: NA; V gene: TRBV2; D gene: NA; J gene: TRBJ1-5; CDR3 DNA: TGTGCCAGCAGGCGACAGAATCAGCCCCAGCATTTT; CDR3 protein: CASRRQNQPQHF
clone size: many; V gene: TRBV5-1; D gene: NA; J gene: TRBJ1-6; CDR3 DNA: TGCGCCAGCAGCTTGGATGGGGGCGCAGATTCACCCCTCCACTTT; CDR3 protein: CASSLDGGADSPLHF